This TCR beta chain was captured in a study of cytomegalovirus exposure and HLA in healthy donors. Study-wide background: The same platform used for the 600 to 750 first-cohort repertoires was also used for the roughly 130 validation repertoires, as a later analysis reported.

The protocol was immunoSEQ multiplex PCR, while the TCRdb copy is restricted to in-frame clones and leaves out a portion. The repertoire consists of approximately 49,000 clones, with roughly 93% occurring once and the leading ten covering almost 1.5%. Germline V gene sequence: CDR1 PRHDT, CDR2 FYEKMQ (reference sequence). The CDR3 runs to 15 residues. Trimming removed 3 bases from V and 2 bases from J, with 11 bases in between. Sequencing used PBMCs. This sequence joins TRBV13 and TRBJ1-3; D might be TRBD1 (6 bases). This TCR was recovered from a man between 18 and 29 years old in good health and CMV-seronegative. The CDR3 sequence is CASSFKQGPGNTIYF. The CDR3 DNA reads TGTGCCAGCAGCTTTAAACAGGGTCCTGGAAACACCATATATTTT.